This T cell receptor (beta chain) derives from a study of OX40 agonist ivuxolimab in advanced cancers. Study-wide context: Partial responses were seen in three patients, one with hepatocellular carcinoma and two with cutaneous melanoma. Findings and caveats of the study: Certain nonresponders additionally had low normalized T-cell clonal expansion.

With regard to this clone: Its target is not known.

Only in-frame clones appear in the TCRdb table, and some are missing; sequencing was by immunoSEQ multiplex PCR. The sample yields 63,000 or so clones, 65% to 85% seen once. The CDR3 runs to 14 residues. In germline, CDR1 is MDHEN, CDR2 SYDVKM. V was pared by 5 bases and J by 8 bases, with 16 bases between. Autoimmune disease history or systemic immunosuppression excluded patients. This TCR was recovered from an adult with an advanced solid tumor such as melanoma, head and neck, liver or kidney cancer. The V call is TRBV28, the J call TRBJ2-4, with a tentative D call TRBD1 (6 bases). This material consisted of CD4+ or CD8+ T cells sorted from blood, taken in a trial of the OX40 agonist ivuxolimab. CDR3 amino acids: CASSHRDTVDIQYF. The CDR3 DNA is TGTGCCAGCAGTCACCGGGACACAGTAGACATTCAGTACTTC.